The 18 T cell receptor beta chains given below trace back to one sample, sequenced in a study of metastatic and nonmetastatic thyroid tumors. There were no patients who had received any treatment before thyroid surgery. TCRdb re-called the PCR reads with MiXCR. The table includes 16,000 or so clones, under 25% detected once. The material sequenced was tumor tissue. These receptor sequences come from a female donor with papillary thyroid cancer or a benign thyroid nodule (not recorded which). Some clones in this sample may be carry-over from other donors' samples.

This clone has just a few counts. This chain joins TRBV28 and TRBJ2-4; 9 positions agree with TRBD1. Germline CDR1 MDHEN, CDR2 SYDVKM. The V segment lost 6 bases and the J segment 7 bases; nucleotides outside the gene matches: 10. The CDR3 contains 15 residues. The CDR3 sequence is CASRPTGTGSNIQYF. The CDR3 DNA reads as TGTGCCAGCAGGCCTACCGGGACAGGGAGTAACATTCAGTACTTC.

CDR3 sequence reads: CASSLDLAGINEQFF. The CDR3 coding sequence is TGTGCCAGCAGCTTGGATTTGGCAGGCATCAATGAGCAGTTCTTC. This sequence joins TRBV5-4 and TRBJ2-1; no firm D call. Trimming took off 0 bases at V and 6 bases at J, with 13 bases between the two ends. This CDR3 is 15 amino acids long. Germline assignment: CDR1 SGHNT and CDR2 YYREEE (reference sequence).

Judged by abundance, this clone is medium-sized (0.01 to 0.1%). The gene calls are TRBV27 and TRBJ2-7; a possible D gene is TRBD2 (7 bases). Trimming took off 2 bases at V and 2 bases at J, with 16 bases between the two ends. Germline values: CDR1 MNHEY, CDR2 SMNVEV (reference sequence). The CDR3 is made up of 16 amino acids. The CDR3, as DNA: TGTGCCAGCAGTTTAGGGGGGGCGGTGGGAGCCTACGAGCAGTACTTC. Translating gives CASSLGGAVGAYEQYF.

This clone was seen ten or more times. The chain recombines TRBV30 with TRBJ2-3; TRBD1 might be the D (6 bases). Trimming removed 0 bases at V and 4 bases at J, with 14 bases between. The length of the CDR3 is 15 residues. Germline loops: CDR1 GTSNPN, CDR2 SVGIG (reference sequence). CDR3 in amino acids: CAWSVARGLADTQYF. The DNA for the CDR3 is TGTGCCTGGAGTGTAGCGAGGGGGTTAGCAGATACGCAGTATTTT.

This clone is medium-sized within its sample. CDR3 protein: CASSISSGRQPQHF. Here the CDR3 DNA reads TGTGCCAGTAGTATCAGCTCAGGGCGGCAGCCCCAGCATTTT. The chain couples TRBV19 to TRBJ1-5; D might be TRBD1 (5 bases). This CDR3 contains 14 residues. The V and J ends lost 3 bases and 7 bases respectively, with 13 bases between them. Germline lookup yields CDR1 LNHDA and CDR2 SQIVND (reference sequence). Full variable domain (missing parts from reference TRBV19 and TRBJ1-5): DGGITQSPKYLFRKEGQNVTLSCEQNLNHDAMYWYRQDPGQGLRLIYYSQIVNDFQKGDIAEGYSVSREKKESFPLTVTSAQKNPTAFYLCASSISSGRQPQHFGDGTRLSIL.

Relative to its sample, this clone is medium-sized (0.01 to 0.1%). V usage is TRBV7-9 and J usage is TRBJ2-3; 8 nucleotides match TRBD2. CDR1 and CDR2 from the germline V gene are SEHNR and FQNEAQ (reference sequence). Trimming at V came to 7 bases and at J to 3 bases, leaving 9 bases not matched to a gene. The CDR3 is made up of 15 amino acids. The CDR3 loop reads CASKSDTSGTDTQYF. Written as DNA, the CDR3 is TGTGCCAGCAAATCGGATACTAGCGGTACAGATACGCAGTATTTT.

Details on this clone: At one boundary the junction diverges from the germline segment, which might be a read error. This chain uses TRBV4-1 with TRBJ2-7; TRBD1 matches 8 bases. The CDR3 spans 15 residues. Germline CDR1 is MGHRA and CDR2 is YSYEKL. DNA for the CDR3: TGCGCCGGCAGCCGTGGCGGACAGGGTTCCTACGAGCAGTACTTC. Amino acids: CAGSRGGQGSYEQYF.

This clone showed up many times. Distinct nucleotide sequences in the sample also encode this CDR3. The CDR3, as DNA: TGTGCCAGCAGCTTAGTGGCCACTGGGGCCAACGTCCTGACTTTC. Protein sequence: CASSLVATGANVLTF. The chain uses TRBV11-2 and TRBJ2-6; no firm D call. The CDR3 is 15 residues long. Germline V gene sequence: CDR1 SGHAT, CDR2 FQNNGV. V was clipped by 1 base and J by 2 bases, with 6 bases between them.

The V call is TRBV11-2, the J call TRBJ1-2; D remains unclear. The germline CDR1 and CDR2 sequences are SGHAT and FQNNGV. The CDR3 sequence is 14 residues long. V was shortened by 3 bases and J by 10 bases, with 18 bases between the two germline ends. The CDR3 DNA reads TGTGCCAGCAGCTTGAATCACGGCTCTATGGACTACACCTTC. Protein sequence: CASSLNHGSMDYTF. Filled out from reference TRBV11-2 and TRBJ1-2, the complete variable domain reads EAGVAQSPRYKIIEKRQSVAFWCNPISGHATLYWYQQILGQGPKLLIQFQNNGVVDDSQLPKDRFSAERLKGVDSTLKIQPAKLEDSAVYLCASSLNHGSMDYTFGSGTRLTVV.

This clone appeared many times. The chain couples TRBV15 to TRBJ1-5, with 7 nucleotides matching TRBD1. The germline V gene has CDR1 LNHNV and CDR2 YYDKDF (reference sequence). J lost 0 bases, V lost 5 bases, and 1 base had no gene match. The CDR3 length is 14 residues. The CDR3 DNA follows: TGTGCCACCAGCCAGGGGGATAGCAATCAGCCCCAGCATTTT. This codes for CATSQGDSNQPQHF. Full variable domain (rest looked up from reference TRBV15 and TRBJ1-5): DAMVIQNPRYQVTQFGKPVTLSCSQTLNHNVMYWYQQKSSQAPKLLFHYYDKDFNNEADTPDNFQSRRPNTSFCFLDIRSPGLGDTAMYLCATSQGDSNQPQHFGDGTRLSIL.

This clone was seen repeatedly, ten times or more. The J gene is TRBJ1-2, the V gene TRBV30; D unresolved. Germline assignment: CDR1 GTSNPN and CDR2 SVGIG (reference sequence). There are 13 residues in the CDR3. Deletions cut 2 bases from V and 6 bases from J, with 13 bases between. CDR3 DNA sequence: TGTGCCTGGAGTAGCAGCCCGGCCCATGGCTACACCTTC. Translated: CAWSSSPAHGYTF. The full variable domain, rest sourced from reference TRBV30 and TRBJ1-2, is SQTIHQWPATLVQPVGSPLSLECTVEGTSNPNLYWYRQAAGRGLQLLFYSVGIGQISSEVPQNLSASRPQDRQFILSSKKLLLSDSGFYLCAWSSSPAHGYTFGSGTRLTVV.

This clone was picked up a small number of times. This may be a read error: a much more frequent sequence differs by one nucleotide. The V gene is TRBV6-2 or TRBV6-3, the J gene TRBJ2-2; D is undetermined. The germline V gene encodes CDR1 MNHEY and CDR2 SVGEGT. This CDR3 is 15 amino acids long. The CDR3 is CASSYRSANTGELFF. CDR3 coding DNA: TGTGCCAGCAGTTACCGTTCCGCGAACACCGGTGAGCTGTTTTTT.

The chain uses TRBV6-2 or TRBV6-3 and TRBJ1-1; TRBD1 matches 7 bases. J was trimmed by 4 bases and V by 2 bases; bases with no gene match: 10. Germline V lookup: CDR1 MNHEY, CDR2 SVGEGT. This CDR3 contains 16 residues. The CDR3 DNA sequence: TGTGCCAGCAGTTACGAGGGGGCAATTCTAGGCACTGAAGCTTTCTTT. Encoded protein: CASSYEGAILGTEAFF.

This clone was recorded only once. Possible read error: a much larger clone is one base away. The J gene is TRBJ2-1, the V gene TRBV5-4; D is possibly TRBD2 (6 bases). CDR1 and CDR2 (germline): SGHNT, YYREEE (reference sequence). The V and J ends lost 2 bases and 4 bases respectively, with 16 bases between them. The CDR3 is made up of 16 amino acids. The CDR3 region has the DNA TGTGCCAGCAGCTTTGTCGGGGGACCTCGTTACAATGAGCAGTTCTTC. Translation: CASSFVGGPRYNEQFF.

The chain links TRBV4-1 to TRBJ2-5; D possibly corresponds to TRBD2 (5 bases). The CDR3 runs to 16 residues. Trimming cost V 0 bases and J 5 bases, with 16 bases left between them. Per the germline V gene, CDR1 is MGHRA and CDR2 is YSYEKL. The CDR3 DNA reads TGCGCCAGCAGCCAAGACTTGAACGTTCGAGGGGAGACCCAGTACTTC. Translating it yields CASSQDLNVRGETQYF.

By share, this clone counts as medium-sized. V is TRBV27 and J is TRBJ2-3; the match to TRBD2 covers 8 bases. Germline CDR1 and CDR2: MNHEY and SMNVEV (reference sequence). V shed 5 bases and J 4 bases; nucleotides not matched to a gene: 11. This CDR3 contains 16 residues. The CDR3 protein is CASSLRGGSNADTQYF. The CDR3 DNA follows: TGTGCCAGCAGTCTCCGGGGGGGCAGTAATGCAGATACGCAGTATTTT.

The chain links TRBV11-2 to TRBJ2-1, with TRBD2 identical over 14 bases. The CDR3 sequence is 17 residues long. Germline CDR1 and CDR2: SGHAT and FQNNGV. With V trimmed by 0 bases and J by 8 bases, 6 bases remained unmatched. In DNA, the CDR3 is TGTGCCAGCAGCTTAGATAACGGGACTAGCGGGAGTGATGAGCAGTTCTTC. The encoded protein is CASSLDNGTSGSDEQFF.

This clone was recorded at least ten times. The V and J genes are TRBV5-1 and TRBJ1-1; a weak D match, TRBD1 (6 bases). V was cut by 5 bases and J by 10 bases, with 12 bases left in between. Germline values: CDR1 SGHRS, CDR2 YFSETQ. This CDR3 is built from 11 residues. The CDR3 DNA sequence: TGCGCCAGCAGTCGAGGGGGTGGAGCTTTCTTT. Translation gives CASSRGGGAFF.